This TCR beta chain was recovered during a study of response to subunit inactivated influenza vaccine. TCRdb recomputed calls from the RT-PCR reads with MiXCR, one row per CDR3 protein. The table has roughly 790,000 distinct CDR3 sequences, around 20% seen once. General study findings and limits: Only a handful of new T cells, the authors suggested, are recruited with each seasonal influenza vaccination.

As to this clonotype: As yet, its antigen is unknown.

Germline-derived CDR1 and CDR2 are MNHEY and SVGEGT. Trimming removed 6 bases at V and 0 bases at J, with 15 bases between. This CDR3 has 16 residues. The V and J genes are TRBV6-2 or TRBV6-3 and TRBJ1-3; D uncertain. This TCR was sampled from a man aged 45-65 years who received an inactivated influenza vaccine. The sequenced sample was PBMCs from blood, obtained roughly 5 days after vaccination. Here the CDR3 reads CASSPVTLTSGNTIYF. CDR3 nucleotide sequence: TGTGCCAGCAGCCCCGTAACCCTCACCTCTGGAAACACCATATATTTT.